This record covers a single TCR beta chain. Its recognized antigen is unknown. No much larger clone exists at a distance of one base, and base qualities are not known. Library prep was done by the immunoSEQ multiplex PCR assay. Rearranged TCR beta chain products were amplified from genomic DNA of sorted T-cell subsets and sequenced. Regarding the original processing steps: Shannon entropy and Simpson indices were used to measure how diverse the repertoire of productive TCR beta rearrangements was. Clonal expansion was assessed using the summed frequency of the 100 most abundant productive TCR beta clonotypes among total reads. A self-reactivity index based on amino acid usage at CDR3beta positions 6 and 7 was applied to the TRB repertoires. Two-way ANOVA was used for repertoire analyses, while Student t or Mann-Whitney tests were used for flow cytometric analyses. The source is immuneACCESS, and TCRdb retained only in-frame sequences with V and J called. Part of the clones is not carried over; for the studies checked, unresolved V genes explain less than half of this, and the remainder is unexplained. D and trimming were read from the DNA, whereas the V and J calls and clone size are those reported in that table. The sample table lists around 20,000 clones, about 92% of them with a count of one. The top ten constitute roughly 0.73% of the sample.

Before genomic DNA was extracted, conventional CD4+ T cells were isolated from blood as CD25-low CD127-high cells. Repertoire analyses used roughly 8 healthy control donors as the comparison group. This sample is drawn from a study of regulatory and conventional T cells in RAG deficiency (dated by TCRdb to about 2017). For the study in its entirety: High-throughput TCR beta sequencing was used to compare the diversity and composition of the Treg, conventional CD4+ and CD8+ T cell repertoires of RAG-deficient patients with those of healthy controls.

The germline V gene (reference sequence) specifies SEHNR as CDR1 and FQNEAQ as CDR2. For this chain, trimming is 6 bases at the V end and 7 bases at the J end, and the number of junction bases without a gene match is 9. The cysteine opens and the phenylalanine closes a CDR3 of 15 amino acids. Only CDR3 DNA remains: 45 bases, in frame from the first base. Overall study outcomes, separate from this receptor: Compared with controls, Omenn syndrome and CID/AS patients had approximately 95-fold fewer unique TCR beta sequences in Treg cells, whereas the reduction in the other subsets was around 10-fold. The CD25-high CD127-low cells sorted from Omenn syndrome patients may be peripherally activated cells rather than true Treg cells. Some T-cell subset analyses were not done for some subjects. Compared with control T-cell subpopulations, RAG-deficient patients had much lower Shannon entropy and higher Simpson indices. All patient T-cell subsets had shorter CDR3 lengths; Omenn syndrome patients showed >85% Treg-Tconv repertoire overlap at nucleotide and amino acid level.

The same specimen was also included in a second study, on regulatory T cells. Looking at the second paper: The multiplex PCR relied on 52 forward TRBV primers and 13 reverse TRBJ primers, and amplification bias was corrected through assay-based and computational methods. In patients, repertoires had restricted unique TRB V-J pairs and skewed V and J gene usage, with regulatory T cells showing the most marked changes. The study compared T-cell receptor beta repertoires of sorted regulatory, conventional CD4+ and CD8+ T cells in CD3G-deficient patients with those in healthy controls. Ficoll density separation was used to isolate peripheral blood mononuclear cells. Within the immunoSEQ assay, multiplex PCR amplified rearranged TRB loci from genomic DNA. An Illumina HiSeq platform was used to sequence the TRB amplicons. Custom algorithms error-filtered the raw sequences and aligned the raw sequences to reference gene sequences, after which the immunoSEQ online tools were used for analysis. Frequencies of productive and nonproductive TRB rearrangements were evaluated among both unique and total sequences. For group comparisons, t tests, Mann-Whitney tests or two-way ANOVA were performed in Prism software.

The sequence is built from TRBV7-9 and TRBJ1-4; the junction holds 9 bases that match TRBD1. Source material: CD4+ T cells sorted from blood. This TCR came from a human donor in good health. The nucleotide sequence reads as follows: TGTGCCAGCAGTGCTACTTCGGGACAGGGTGAAAAACTGTTTTTT. This codes for CASSATSGQGEKLFF.